These T cell receptor beta chains were read from a single sample in a study of cytomegalovirus exposure and HLA in healthy donors. Generated by immunoSEQ multiplex PCR, the TCRdb table keeps only in-frame clones and is missing some. This table holds fewer than 150,000 clones, 73% found once. Sequenced sample: PBMCs. The receptors originated from a human donor in good health. CDR3s include the opening cysteine and the closing phenylalanine or tryptophan. Each record gives: CDR3 DNA, CDR3 protein, clone size, J gene, D gene, V gene. A D gene is named only where the DNA matches it firmly. The size of a clone is reported for some rows only, either as once, few or many, or as a class for expanded clones.

CDR3nt: TGTGCCAGTAGTAGAGGAGAAAACACCGGGGAGCTGTTTTTT
CDR3aa: CASSRGENTGELFF
abundance: few
j_gene: TRBJ2-2
d_gene: -
v_gene: TRBV19

CDR3nt: TGTGCCAGCAATTTAAATCAGTTAGAGCAGTTCTTC
CDR3aa: CASNLNQLEQFF
abundance: few
j_gene: TRBJ2-1
d_gene: -
v_gene: TRBV2

CDR3nt: TGCAGCGCAAATACAGGGGGGAGTGAAGCTTTCTTT
CDR3aa: CSANTGGSEAFF
abundance: -
j_gene: TRBJ1-1
d_gene: TRBD1
v_gene: TRBV29-1

CDR3nt: TGTGCCTGGAGTCCGGGACTGGGAGGGACTGAAGCTTTCTTT
CDR3aa: CAWSPGLGGTEAFF
abundance: -
j_gene: TRBJ1-1
d_gene: -
v_gene: TRBV30

CDR3nt: TGCGCCAGCAGTCAATTCTCCTTAATGAGGAATTACGGCTACACCTTC
CDR3aa: CASSQFSLMRNYGYTF
abundance: -
j_gene: TRBJ1-2
d_gene: -
v_gene: TRBV23-1

CDR3nt: TGTGCCAGCAGTGTGACAGACTCTGGAAACACCATATATTTT
CDR3aa: CASSVTDSGNTIYF
abundance: -
j_gene: TRBJ1-3
d_gene: -
v_gene: TRBV6-5

CDR3nt: TGTGCTAGTAGCGGACAGGTATGGACAGATACGCAGTATTTT
CDR3aa: CASSGQVWTDTQYF
abundance: -
j_gene: TRBJ2-3
d_gene: -
v_gene: TRBV19

CDR3nt: TGCGCCAGCAGCGGGACAGGGGGAAGGGAAAATCAGCCCCAGCATTTT
CDR3aa: CASSGTGGRENQPQHF
abundance: -
j_gene: TRBJ1-5
d_gene: TRBD1
v_gene: TRBV10-1

CDR3nt: TGTGCCAGCATGGAAGGGGGTAGCAATCAGCCCCAGCATTTT
CDR3aa: CASMEGGSNQPQHF
abundance: -
j_gene: TRBJ1-5
d_gene: -
v_gene: TRBV6-5

CDR3nt: TGTGCTAGTGGCTTACGAGCCTACGAGCAGTACTTC
CDR3aa: CASGLRAYEQYF
abundance: -
j_gene: TRBJ2-7
d_gene: -
v_gene: TRBV12-5

CDR3nt: TGTGCCAGCAGCTCCGTCGGTGAAGCTTTCTTT
CDR3aa: CASSSVGEAFF
abundance: -
j_gene: TRBJ1-1
d_gene: -
v_gene: TRBV13

CDR3nt: TGCGCCAGCAGCCCCCCGACTAGCGGGAGTTACAATGAGCAGTTCTTC
CDR3aa: CASSPPTSGSYNEQFF
abundance: -
j_gene: TRBJ2-1
d_gene: TRBD2
v_gene: TRBV4-1

CDR3nt: TGCGCCAGCAGCCACGGGAGGGGCTTCTCCTACGAGCAGTACTTC
CDR3aa: CASSHGRGFSYEQYF
abundance: -
j_gene: TRBJ2-7
d_gene: TRBD2
v_gene: TRBV4-1

CDR3nt: TGTGCCAGCAGCTTTTCAGGGGGCGTTTCATCCGGGGAGCTGTTTTTT
CDR3aa: CASSFSGGVSSGELFF
abundance: -
j_gene: TRBJ2-2
d_gene: TRBD1
v_gene: TRBV5-5

CDR3nt: TGTGCCAGCAGCACCAGGACAGGGAAATACCAAGAGACCCAGTACTTC
CDR3aa: CASSTRTGKYQETQYF
abundance: -
j_gene: TRBJ2-5
d_gene: TRBD1
v_gene: TRBV7-6

CDR3nt: TGTGCCAGCAGCTCTAGGGACTCCTCCTACGAGCAGTACTTC
CDR3aa: CASSSRDSSYEQYF
abundance: -
j_gene: TRBJ2-7
d_gene: -
v_gene: TRBV7-9

CDR3nt: TGTGCCAGCAGCTTAAGGACTAACTCCCTCTACGAGCAGTACTTC
CDR3aa: CASSLRTNSLYEQYF
abundance: few
j_gene: TRBJ2-7
d_gene: -
v_gene: TRBV11-3

CDR3nt: TGTGCCAGCATAGACCCAGGGGACACTGAAGCTTTCTTT
CDR3aa: CASIDPGDTEAFF
abundance: few
j_gene: TRBJ1-1
d_gene: -
v_gene: TRBV28

CDR3nt: TGTGCCAGCAGCGGGGACAGGAACAATGAGCAGTTCTTC
CDR3aa: CASSGDRNNEQFF
abundance: -
j_gene: TRBJ2-1
d_gene: TRBD1
v_gene: TRBV6-1

CDR3nt: TGTGCCAGCAGTCCTCTAGCGGGGGGGCGAGAGACCCAGTACTTC
CDR3aa: CASSPLAGGRETQYF
abundance: few
j_gene: TRBJ2-5
d_gene: TRBD2
v_gene: TRBV2

CDR3nt: TGCGCCAGCAGCCGGGGTCCGTCCCAAGAGACCCAGTACTTC
CDR3aa: CASSRGPSQETQYF
abundance: -
j_gene: TRBJ2-5
d_gene: -
v_gene: TRBV10-1

CDR3nt: TGTGCCAGCAGCCCCCGGACTAGCGGGAGAGCCTCGGGGGGGGATGAGCAGTTCTTC
CDR3aa: CASSPRTSGRASGGDEQFF
abundance: -
j_gene: TRBJ2-1
d_gene: TRBD2
v_gene: TRBV4-2

CDR3nt: TGCGCCAGCAGCGTGGGACAGGGAAATTCACCCCTCCACTTT
CDR3aa: CASSVGQGNSPLHF
abundance: -
j_gene: TRBJ1-6
d_gene: TRBD1
v_gene: TRBV5-1

CDR3nt: TGTGCCAGCAGTGAAGGACTAGCGGGAGCGAAAGAGACCCAGTACTTC
CDR3aa: CASSEGLAGAKETQYF
abundance: -
j_gene: TRBJ2-5
d_gene: TRBD2
v_gene: TRBV6-1

CDR3nt: TGTGCCAGCAGTGAACTAGCGGGTTACAATGAGCAGTTCTTC
CDR3aa: CASSELAGYNEQFF
abundance: -
j_gene: TRBJ2-1
d_gene: TRBD2
v_gene: TRBV2

CDR3nt: TGTGCCTGGAGTGCTGGGGGGGCGGTTCATTTTTACCAGCCCCAGCATTTT
CDR3aa: CAWSAGGAVHFYQPQHF
abundance: -
j_gene: TRBJ1-5
d_gene: -
v_gene: TRBV30

CDR3nt: TGTTCCAGCAGCCGGGACAGGGAATTGGTTTACACTGAAGCTTTCTTT
CDR3aa: CSSSRDRELVYTEAFF
abundance: -
j_gene: TRBJ1-1
d_gene: TRBD1
v_gene: TRBV7-9

CDR3nt: TGCGCCAGCAGCATGGGACACAACACTGAAGCTTTCTTT
CDR3aa: CASSMGHNTEAFF
abundance: -
j_gene: TRBJ1-1
d_gene: -
v_gene: TRBV5-1

CDR3nt: TGTGCCAGCAGTGGGACTAGCGGGAGAGGTGAGCAGTTCTTC
CDR3aa: CASSGTSGRGEQFF
abundance: -
j_gene: TRBJ2-1
d_gene: TRBD2
v_gene: TRBV6-4

CDR3nt: TGTGCCAGCAGCCCGGGACAGGATAATTCACCCCTCCACTTT
CDR3aa: CASSPGQDNSPLHF
abundance: -
j_gene: TRBJ1-6
d_gene: TRBD1
v_gene: TRBV7-8

CDR3nt: TGTGCCAGCAGACCTGCAGGGTTGAACTATGGCTACACCTTC
CDR3aa: CASRPAGLNYGYTF
abundance: -
j_gene: TRBJ1-2
d_gene: -
v_gene: TRBV28

CDR3nt: TGTGCCAGCAGCTCCCCCGGGGGCCAAGAGACCCAGTACTTC
CDR3aa: CASSSPGGQETQYF
abundance: -
j_gene: TRBJ2-5
d_gene: -
v_gene: TRBV9

CDR3nt: TGTGCCAGCAGCCCTGGGACTGGGAACATTCAGTACTTC
CDR3aa: CASSPGTGNIQYF
abundance: once
j_gene: TRBJ2-4
d_gene: -
v_gene: TRBV11-2

CDR3nt: TGTGCCAGCAGCTCTAACACCGGGGAGCTGTTTTTT
CDR3aa: CASSSNTGELFF
abundance: -
j_gene: TRBJ2-2
d_gene: -
v_gene: TRBV5-4

CDR3nt: TGTGCCATCAGCTTTCGCGGAGAGACGGCGGACGAGCAGTACTTC
CDR3aa: CAISFRGETADEQYF
abundance: -
j_gene: TRBJ2-7
d_gene: -
v_gene: TRBV10-3

CDR3nt: TGTGCCAGCAGCTTGGGTTCAAACACAGATACGCAGTATTTT
CDR3aa: CASSLGSNTDTQYF
abundance: -
j_gene: TRBJ2-3
d_gene: -
v_gene: TRBV5-6

CDR3nt: TGTGCCAGCAGAAAGGGACAGGGGGCGGGTCAGCCCCAGCATTTT
CDR3aa: CASRKGQGAGQPQHF
abundance: -
j_gene: TRBJ1-5
d_gene: TRBD1
v_gene: TRBV2

CDR3nt: TGTGCCAGCAGCTTGCGTTTGGAGCGCAATGAGCAGTTCTTC
CDR3aa: CASSLRLERNEQFF
abundance: -
j_gene: TRBJ2-1
d_gene: -
v_gene: TRBV7-2

CDR3nt: TGTGCCAGCTCACTCGTGGGACAGACCCTTGGCACTGAAGCTTTCTTT
CDR3aa: CASSLVGQTLGTEAFF
abundance: -
j_gene: TRBJ1-1
d_gene: TRBD1
v_gene: TRBV18

CDR3nt: TGTGCCAGCAATAAGCGGGAAACCTACAATGAGCAGTTCTTC
CDR3aa: CASNKRETYNEQFF
abundance: -
j_gene: TRBJ2-1
d_gene: TRBD2
v_gene: TRBV7-9

CDR3nt: TGTGCCAGCAGCCCAAGACTAGCGGGAAACTACAATGAGCAGTTCTTC
CDR3aa: CASSPRLAGNYNEQFF
abundance: -
j_gene: TRBJ2-1
d_gene: TRBD2
v_gene: TRBV9

CDR3nt: TGTGCCAGCAGCTTGGGGCGGGGGCGCGTCGGGGAGCTGTTTTTT
CDR3aa: CASSLGRGRVGELFF
abundance: -
j_gene: TRBJ2-2
d_gene: -
v_gene: TRBV5-5

CDR3nt: TGTGCCAGCAGTCCTCCTCTAGCCAAAAACATTCAGTACTTC
CDR3aa: CASSPPLAKNIQYF
abundance: -
j_gene: TRBJ2-4
d_gene: -
v_gene: TRBV7-9

CDR3nt: TGTGCCAGCAGTGACTTGTGGCGGGGCTCCTACGAGCAGTACTTC
CDR3aa: CASSDLWRGSYEQYF
abundance: -
j_gene: TRBJ2-7
d_gene: -
v_gene: TRBV2

CDR3nt: TGTGCCAGCAGAGATGGACAGAACTATGGCTACACCTTC
CDR3aa: CASRDGQNYGYTF
abundance: -
j_gene: TRBJ1-2
d_gene: -
v_gene: TRBV7-9

CDR3nt: TGTGCCAGCAGCCATCGGGTCCCCGAGGGAGGCATGAACACTGAAGCTTTCTTT
CDR3aa: CASSHRVPEGGMNTEAFF
abundance: -
j_gene: TRBJ1-1
d_gene: -
v_gene: TRBV16

CDR3nt: TGTGCCGAGCGACGGTCTAGCTCCTACAATGAGCAGTTCTTC
CDR3aa: CAERRSSSYNEQFF
abundance: -
j_gene: TRBJ2-1
d_gene: -
v_gene: TRBV2

CDR3nt: TGTGCCAGTTCGACTAGCGGGAACTACGAGCAGTACTTC
CDR3aa: CASSTSGNYEQYF
abundance: few
j_gene: TRBJ2-7
d_gene: TRBD2
v_gene: TRBV7-3